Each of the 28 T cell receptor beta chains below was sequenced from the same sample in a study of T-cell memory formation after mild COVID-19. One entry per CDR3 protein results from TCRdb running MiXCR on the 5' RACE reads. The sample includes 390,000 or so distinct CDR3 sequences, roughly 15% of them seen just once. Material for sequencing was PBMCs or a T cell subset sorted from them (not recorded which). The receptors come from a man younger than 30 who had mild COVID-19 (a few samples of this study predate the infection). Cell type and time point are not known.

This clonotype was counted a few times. The CDR3 protein is CASSYSTVYGYTF. DNA of the CDR3: TGTGCCAGCAGTTACTCGACAGTCTATGGCTACACCTTC. The chain links TRBV6-6 to TRBJ1-2; D is possibly TRBD1 (5 bases). The CDR3 is 13 amino acids. The V end was cut by 0 bases, the J end by 4 bases, with 6 bases between. Germline V gives CDR1 MNHNY, CDR2 SVGAGI (reference sequence).

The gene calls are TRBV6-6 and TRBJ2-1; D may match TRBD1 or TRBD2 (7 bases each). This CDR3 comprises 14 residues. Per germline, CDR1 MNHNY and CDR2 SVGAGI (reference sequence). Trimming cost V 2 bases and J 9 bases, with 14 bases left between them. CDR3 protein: CASSYGQGGSEQFF. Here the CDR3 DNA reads TGTGCCAGCAGTTACGGGCAGGGGGGGAGTGAGCAGTTCTTC.

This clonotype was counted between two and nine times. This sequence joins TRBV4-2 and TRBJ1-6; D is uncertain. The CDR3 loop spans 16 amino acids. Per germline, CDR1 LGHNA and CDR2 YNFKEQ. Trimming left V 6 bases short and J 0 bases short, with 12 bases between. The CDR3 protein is CASRQLQSSYNSPLHF. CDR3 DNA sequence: TGTGCCAGCAGGCAGCTCCAGAGCTCCTATAATTCACCCCTCCACTTT.

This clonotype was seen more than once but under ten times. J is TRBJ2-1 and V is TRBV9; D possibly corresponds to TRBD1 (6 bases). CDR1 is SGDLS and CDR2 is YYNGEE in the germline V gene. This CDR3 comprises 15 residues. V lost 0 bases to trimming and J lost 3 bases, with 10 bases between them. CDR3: CASSVVGTNYNEQFF. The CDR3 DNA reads TGTGCCAGCAGCGTAGTTGGGACAAACTACAATGAGCAGTTCTTC.

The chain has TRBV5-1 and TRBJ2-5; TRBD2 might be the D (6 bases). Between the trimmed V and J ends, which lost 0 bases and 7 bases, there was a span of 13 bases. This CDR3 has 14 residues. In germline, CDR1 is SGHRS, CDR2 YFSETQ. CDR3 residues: CASSLVGAGTTQYF. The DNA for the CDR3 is TGCGCCAGCAGCTTGGTAGGCGCGGGGACGACCCAGTACTTC.

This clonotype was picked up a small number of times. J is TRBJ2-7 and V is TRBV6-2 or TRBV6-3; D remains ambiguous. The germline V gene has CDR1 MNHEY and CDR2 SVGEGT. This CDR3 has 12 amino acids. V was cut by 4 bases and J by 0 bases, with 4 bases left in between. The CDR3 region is CASSSRSYEQYV. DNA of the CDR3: TGTGCCAGCAGTTCTCGCTCCTACGAGCAGTACGTC.

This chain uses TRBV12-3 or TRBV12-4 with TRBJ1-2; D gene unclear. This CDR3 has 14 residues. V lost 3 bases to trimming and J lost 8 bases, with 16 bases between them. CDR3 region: CASSFGVLPRGYTF. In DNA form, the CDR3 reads TGTGCCAGCAGTTTTGGAGTTTTGCCTAGAGGCTACACCTTC.

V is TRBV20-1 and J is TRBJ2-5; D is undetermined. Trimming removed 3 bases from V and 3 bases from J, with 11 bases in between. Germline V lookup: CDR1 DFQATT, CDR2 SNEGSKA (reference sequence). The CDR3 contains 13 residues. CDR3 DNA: TGCAGTGCTAGGGACGGCAAGAAAGAGACCCAGTACTTC. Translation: CSARDGKKETQYF.

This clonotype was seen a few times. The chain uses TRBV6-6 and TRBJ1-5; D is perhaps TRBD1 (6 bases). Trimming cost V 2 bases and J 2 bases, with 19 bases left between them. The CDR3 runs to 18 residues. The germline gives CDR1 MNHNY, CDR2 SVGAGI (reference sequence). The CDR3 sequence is CASSYRVAGAQGNQPQHF. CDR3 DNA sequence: TGTGCCAGCAGTTACCGCGTCGCGGGGGCTCAGGGCAATCAGCCCCAGCATTTT.

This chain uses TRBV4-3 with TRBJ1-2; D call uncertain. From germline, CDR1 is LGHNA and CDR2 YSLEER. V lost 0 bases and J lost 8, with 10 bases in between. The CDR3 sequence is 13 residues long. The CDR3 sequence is CASSQDGTRGYTF. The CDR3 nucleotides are TGCGCCAGCAGCCAAGATGGAACCAGGGGCTACACCTTC.

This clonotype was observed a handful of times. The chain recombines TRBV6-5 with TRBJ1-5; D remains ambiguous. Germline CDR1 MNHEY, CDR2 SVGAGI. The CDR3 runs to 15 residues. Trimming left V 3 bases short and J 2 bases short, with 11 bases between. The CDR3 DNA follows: TGTGCCAGCAGTTATGGAGGGCTTGGCAATCAGCCCCAGCATTTT. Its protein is CASSYGGLGNQPQHF.

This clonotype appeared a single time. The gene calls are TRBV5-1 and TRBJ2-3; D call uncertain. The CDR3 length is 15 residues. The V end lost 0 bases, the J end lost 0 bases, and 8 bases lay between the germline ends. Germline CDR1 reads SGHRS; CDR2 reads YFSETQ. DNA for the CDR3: TGCGCCAGCAGCTTGGTCCTCGACAGCACAGATACGCAGTATTTT. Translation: CASSLVLDSTDTQYF.

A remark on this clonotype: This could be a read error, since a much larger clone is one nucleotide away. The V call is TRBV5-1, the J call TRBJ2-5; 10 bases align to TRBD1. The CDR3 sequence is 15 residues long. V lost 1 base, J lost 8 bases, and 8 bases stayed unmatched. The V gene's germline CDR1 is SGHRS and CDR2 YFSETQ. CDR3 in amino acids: CASSLRDRGRDTQYF. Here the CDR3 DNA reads TGCGCCAGCAGCTTGAGAGACAGGGGGCGAGATACCCAGTACTTC.

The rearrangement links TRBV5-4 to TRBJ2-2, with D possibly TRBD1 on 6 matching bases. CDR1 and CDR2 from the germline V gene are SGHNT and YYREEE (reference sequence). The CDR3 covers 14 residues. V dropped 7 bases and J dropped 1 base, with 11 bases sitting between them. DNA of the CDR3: TGTGCCAGCTACACAGGGATGAACACCGGGGAGCTGTTTTTT. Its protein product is CASYTGMNTGELFF.

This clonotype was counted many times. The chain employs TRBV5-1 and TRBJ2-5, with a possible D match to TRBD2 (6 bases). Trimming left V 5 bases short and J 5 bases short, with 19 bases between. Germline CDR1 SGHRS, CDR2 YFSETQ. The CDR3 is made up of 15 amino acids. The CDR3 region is CASSEGSHRGETQYF. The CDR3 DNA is TGCGCCAGCAGTGAAGGGTCTCATCGGGGGGAGACCCAGTACTTC.

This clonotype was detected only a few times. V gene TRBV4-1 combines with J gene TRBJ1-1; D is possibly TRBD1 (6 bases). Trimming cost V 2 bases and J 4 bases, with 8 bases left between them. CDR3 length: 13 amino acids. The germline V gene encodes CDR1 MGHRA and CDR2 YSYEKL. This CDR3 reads CASSQTGATEAFF. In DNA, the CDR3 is TGCGCCAGCAGCCAAACGGGGGCCACTGAAGCTTTCTTT.

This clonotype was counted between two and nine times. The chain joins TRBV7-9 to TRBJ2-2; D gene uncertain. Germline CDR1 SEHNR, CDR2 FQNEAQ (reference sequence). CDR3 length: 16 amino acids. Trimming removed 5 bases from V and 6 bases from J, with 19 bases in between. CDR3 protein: CASSPSRVYAAGELFF. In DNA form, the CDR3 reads TGTGCCAGCAGCCCCTCGAGAGTGTACGCGGCCGGGGAGCTGTTTTTT.

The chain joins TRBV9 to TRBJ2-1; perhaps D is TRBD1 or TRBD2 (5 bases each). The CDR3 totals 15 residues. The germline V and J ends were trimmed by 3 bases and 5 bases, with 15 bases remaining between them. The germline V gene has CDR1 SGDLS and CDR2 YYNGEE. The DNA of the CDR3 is TGTGCCAGCAGCGAATCCGGGACGGCAAACAATGAGCAGTTCTTC. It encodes CASSESGTANNEQFF.

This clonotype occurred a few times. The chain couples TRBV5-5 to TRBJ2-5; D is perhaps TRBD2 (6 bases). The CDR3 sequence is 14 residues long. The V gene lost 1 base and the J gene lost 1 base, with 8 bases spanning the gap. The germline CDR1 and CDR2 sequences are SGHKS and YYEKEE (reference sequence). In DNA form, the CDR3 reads TGTGCCAGCAGCTTGCAGGGACTCCAAGAGACCCAGTACTTC. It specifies CASSLQGLQETQYF.

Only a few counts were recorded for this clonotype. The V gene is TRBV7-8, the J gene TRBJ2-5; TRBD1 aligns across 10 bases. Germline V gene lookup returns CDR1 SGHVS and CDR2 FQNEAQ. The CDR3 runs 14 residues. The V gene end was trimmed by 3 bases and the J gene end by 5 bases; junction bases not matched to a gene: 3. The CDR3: CASSFDRGRETQYF. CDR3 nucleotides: TGTGCCAGCAGCTTCGACAGGGGGCGGGAGACCCAGTACTTC.

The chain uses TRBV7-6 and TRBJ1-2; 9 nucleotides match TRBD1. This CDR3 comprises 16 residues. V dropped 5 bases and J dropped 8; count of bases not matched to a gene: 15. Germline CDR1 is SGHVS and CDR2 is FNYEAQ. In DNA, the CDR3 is TGTGCCAGCAGCCGCTACCTTCCGGGACAGGGCGGCGGCTACACCTTC. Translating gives CASSRYLPGQGGGYTF. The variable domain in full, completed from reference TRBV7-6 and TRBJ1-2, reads GAGVSQSPRYKVTKRGQDVALRCDPISGHVSLYWYRQALGQGPEFLTYFNYEAQQDKSGLPNDRFSAERPEGSISTLTIQRTEQRDSAMYRCASSRYLPGQGGGYTFGSGTRLTVV.

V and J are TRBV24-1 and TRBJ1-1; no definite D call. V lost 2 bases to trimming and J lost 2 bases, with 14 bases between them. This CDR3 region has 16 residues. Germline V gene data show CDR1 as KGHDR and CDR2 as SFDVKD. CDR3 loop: CATSDSDGRDNTEAFF. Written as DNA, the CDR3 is TGTGCCACCAGTGATTCCGATGGACGGGATAACACTGAAGCTTTCTTT.

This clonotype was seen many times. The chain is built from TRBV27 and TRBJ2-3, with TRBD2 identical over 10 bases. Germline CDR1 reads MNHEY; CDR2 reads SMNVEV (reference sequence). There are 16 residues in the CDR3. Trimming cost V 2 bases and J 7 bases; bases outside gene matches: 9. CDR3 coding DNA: TGTGCCAGCAGTTTAAATCCAGCGGGGGGGCCAAATACGCAGTATTTT. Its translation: CASSLNPAGGPNTQYF.

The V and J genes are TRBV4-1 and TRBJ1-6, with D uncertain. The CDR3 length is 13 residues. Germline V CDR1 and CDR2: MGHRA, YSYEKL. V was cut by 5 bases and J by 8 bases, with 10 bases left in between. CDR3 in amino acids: CASSMKWDSPLHF. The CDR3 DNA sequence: TGCGCCAGCAGCATGAAATGGGATTCACCCCTCCACTTT.

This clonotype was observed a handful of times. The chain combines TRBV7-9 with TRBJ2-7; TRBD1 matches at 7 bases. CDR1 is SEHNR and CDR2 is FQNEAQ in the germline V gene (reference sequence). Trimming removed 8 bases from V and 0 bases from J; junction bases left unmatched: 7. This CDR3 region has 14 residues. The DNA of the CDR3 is TGTGCCAGCGCAGGGGGAATTTTCTCCTACGAGCAGTACTTC. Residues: CASAGGIFSYEQYF.

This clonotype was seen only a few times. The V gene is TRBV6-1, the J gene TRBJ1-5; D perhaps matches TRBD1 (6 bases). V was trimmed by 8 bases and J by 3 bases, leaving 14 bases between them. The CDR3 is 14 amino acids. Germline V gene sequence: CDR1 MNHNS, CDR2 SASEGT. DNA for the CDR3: TGTGCCAGCTCCTCCCAGGGGACCAATCAGCCCCAGCATTTT. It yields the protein CASSSQGTNQPQHF.

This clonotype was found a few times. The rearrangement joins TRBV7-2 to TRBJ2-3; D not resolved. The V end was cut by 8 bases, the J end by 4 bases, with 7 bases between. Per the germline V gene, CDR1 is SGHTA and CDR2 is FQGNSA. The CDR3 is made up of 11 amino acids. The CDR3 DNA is TGTGCCAGCGCTGGGGCAGATACGCAGTATTTT. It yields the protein CASAGADTQYF.

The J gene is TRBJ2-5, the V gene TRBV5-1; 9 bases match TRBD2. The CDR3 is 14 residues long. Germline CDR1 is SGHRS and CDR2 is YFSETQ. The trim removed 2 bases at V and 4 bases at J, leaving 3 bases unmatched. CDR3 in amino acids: CASSFAGGAETQYF. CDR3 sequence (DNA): TGCGCCAGCAGCTTCGCGGGGGGGGCAGAGACCCAGTACTTC.